Listed here is a single T cell receptor beta chain. The antigen is undetermined. V lost 5 bases to trimming and J lost 6 bases, with 11 bases between them. The length of the CDR3 is 12 residues. TCRdb processed the 5' RACE reads anew with MiXCR; each CDR3 protein has one entry. The sample contains fewer than 750,000 distinct CDR3 sequences, around a fifth of which appear only once. The data belong to a study of CD8 T cells in ankylosing spondylitis. The study's findings and limits: What appeared characteristic of ankylosing spondylitis blood was a TCR beta motif of seven to nine highly homologous variants.

The clonotype was recovered from a male donor with ankylosing spondylitis. The rearrangement links TRBV12-3 or TRBV12-4 to TRBJ2-7; D gene uncertain. What was sequenced was blood, either unsorted or a sorted T cell fraction (not recorded which). Here the CDR3 DNA reads TGTGCCAGCAGTCCCCCAGCCTCCGAGCAGTACTTC. This gives the protein CASSPPASEQYF.